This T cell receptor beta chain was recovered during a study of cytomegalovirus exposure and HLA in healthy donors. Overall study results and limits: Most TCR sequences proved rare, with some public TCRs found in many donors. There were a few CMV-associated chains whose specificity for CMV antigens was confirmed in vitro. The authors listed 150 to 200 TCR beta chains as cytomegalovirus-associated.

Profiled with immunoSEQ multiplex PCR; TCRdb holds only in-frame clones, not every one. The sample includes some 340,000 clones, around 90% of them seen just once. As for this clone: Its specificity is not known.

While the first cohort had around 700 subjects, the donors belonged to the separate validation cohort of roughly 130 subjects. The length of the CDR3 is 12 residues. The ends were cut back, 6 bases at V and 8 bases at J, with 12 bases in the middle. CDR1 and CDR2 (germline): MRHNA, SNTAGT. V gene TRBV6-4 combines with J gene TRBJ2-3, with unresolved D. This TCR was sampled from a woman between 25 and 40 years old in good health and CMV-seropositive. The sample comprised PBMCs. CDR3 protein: CASSPSPGTQYF. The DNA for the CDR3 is TGTGCCAGCAGCCCTTCCCCGGGTACGCAGTATTTT.